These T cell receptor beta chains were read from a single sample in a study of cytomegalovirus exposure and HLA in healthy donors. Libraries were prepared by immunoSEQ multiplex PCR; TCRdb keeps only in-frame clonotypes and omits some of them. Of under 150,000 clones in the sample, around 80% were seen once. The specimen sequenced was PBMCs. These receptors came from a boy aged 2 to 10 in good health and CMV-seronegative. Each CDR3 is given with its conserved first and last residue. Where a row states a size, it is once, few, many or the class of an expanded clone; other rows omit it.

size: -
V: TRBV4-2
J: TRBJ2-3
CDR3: CASSQPRGGSTDTQYF

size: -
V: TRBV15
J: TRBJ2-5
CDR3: CATSRDGGRETQYF

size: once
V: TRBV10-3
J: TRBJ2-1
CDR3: CAISEATLRAFSYNEQFF

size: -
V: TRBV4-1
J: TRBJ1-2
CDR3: CASSQSSDSYNYGYTF

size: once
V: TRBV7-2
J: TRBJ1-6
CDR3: CASSSATGDNSPLHF

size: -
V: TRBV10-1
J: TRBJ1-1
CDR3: CASSETLDRGEAFF

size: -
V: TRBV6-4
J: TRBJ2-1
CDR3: CASSDSASGGHNEQFF

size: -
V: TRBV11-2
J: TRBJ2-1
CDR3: CASSLGGWQFDNEQFF

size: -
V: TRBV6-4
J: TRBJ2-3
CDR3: CASSPRGTDTQYF

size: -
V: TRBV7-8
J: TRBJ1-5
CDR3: CASSFTGGNQPQHF

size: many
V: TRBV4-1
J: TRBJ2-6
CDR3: CASSQETGSGANVLTF

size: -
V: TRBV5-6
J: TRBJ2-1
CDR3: CASSLGTSGGKYNEQFF

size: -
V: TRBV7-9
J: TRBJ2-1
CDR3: CSSSLALDFYINEQFF

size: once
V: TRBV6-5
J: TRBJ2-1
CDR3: CASSYYRGLKNEQFF

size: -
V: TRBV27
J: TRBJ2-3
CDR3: CASSFAGGSTDTQYF

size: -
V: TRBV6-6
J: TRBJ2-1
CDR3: CASSSTSGRSNEQFF

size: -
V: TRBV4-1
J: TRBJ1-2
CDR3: CASSAGPSAVYGYTF

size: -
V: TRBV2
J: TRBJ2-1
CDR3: CASSRSAGSYNEQFF

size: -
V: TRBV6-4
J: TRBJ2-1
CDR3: CASSDGTSGYNEQFF

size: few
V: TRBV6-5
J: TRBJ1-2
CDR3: CASSRGEGDGYTF

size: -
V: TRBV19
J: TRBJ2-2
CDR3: CASSIQAGTNTGELFF

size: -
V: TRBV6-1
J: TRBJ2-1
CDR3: CASSLTSGGNEQFF

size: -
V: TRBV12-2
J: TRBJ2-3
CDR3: CASRFAKGAITDTQYF

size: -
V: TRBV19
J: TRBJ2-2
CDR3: CASRTGVTNTGELFF

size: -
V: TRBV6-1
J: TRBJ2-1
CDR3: CASTRRQGGEQFF

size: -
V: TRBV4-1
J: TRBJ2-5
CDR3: CASSRILAEETQYF

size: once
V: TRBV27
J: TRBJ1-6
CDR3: CASSLVLDSPLHF

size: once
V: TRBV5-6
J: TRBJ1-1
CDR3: CASSLAGFGTEAFF

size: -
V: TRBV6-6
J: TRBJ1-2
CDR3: CASIPGAGQASGYTF

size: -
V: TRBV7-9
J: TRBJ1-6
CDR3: CASSSGTGGFYNSPLHF

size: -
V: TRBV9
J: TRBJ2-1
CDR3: CASSVEGTDYNEQFF

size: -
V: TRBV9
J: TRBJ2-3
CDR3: CASSVESGLDTDTQYF

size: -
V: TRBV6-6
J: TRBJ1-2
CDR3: CASSYSRQGAGYTF

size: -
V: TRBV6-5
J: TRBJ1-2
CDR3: CASSYSGDGYTF

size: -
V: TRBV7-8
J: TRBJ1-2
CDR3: CASSPDRGGYTF

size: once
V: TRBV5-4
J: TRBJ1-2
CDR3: CASSMWGGINYGYTF

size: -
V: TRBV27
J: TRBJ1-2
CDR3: CASSPRTGLHGYTF

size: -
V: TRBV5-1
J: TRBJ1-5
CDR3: CASSPAGGANQPQHF

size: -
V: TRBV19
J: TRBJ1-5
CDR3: CASSPQDNSNQPQHF

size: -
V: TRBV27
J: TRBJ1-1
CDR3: CASSTDRGTTEAFF

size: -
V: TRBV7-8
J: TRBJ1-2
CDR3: CASSLGTGGGYGYTF

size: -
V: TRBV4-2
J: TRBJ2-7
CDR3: CASSQDLGAISYEQYF

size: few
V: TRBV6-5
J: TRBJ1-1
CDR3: CASTPYNRRNTEAFF

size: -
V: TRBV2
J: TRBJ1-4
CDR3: CASSVQDRRSTNEKLFF

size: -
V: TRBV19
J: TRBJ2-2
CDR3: CASSILGSGQGAVNTGELFF

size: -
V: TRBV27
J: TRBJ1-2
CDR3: CASSLSWDRGLANYGYTF

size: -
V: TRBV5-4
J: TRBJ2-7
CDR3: CASSTGTGFYEQYF

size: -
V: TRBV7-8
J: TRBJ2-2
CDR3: CASSLLAVSNTGELFF

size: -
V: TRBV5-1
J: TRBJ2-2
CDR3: CASSRQGQLPTGELFF

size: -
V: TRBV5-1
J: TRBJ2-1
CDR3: CASSLATSGRKGNEQFF

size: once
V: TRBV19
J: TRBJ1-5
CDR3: CASNIFNQPQHF

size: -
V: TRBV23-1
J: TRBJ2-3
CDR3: CASSHRVLQGKTQYF

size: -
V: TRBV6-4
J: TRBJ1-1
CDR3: CASSEGAGESAEAFF

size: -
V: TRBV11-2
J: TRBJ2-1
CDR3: CASSRVQGNEQFF

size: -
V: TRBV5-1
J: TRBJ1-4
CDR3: CASSLRGQGVTNEKLFF